These T cell receptor beta chains were read from a single sample in a study of identifying expanded T cells in peripheral blood. Only in-frame clones appear in the TCRdb table, and some are missing; sequencing was by immunoSEQ multiplex PCR. The sample has around 68,000 clones; about 90% are singletons. The specimen was blood. The receptors were sampled from a person aged 18-69 years in good health. The conserved cysteine and the conserved F or W are not part of the CDR3 here. Only part of the rows carry a size: once, few, many, or a class if the clone is expanded.

TRBV21-1 once ASSPRGGGIEPQH
TRBV15 once AISRTTSYEQY
TRBV23-1 NA ASSPDRLLGNTIY
TRBV4-3 once ASSHRDSPTDTQY
TRBV30 NA AWRVGPPTYEQY
TRBV6-5 NA ASSRGTGEQY
TRBV29-1 few SGGLTKTGELF
TRBV5-1 few ASSLGDGELF
TRBV5-1 medium-sized ASTTGEGASPLH
TRBV19 NA ASSIGGQDDEKLF
TRBV7-9 NA ASSLVLVLSDGAF
TRBV4-3 NA ASSHGQNYGYT
TRBV14 NA ASSHFRANTEAF
TRBV6-5 NA ASRPGGGVEPQH
TRBV9 NA ASSYRQGVSYEQY
TRBV6-5 NA ASSYRLGPAGGELF
TRBV7-9 NA ASSLTEDNEQF
TRBV19 NA ATTSSAANEKLF
TRBV28 NA ASSLQGNQPQH
TRBV5-1 once ASSFGQYNEQY
TRBV5-1 NA ASSLSGSSYEQY
TRBV7-2 few ASSVLALVGEQY
TRBV30 NA AWSLGQVDEKLF
TRBV6-6 NA ASSYSSGTMNTEAF
TRBV5-1 NA ASSLLYSYEQY
TRBV19 few AIQDSMNGYT
TRBV6-4 NA ASSLEAGGQETQY
TRBV28 NA ASTFSSSGANVLT
TRBV7-8 once ASSLSHATVEAF
TRBV28 NA ASSPWGRSYEQY
TRBV6-4 NA ASSDNGNNEQF
TRBV5-6 NA ASSPRTGIGTQY
TRBV25-1 once ASRGGSINEQF
TRBV9 NA ASSVTSGDVGNTIY
TRBV2 NA ASRDGRYGYT
TRBV28 NA ASSLRQANQPQH
TRBV25-1 NA ASAGQGYEKLF
TRBV18 few ASSSGLDNSPLH
TRBV28 NA ASSTGAGREGGYT
TRBV7-9 NA ASNPGRGYNEQF
TRBV28 NA ASKAGTDTQY
TRBV9 once ASSVDRSDTQY
TRBV29-1 few SGIGVIEAF
TRBV7-8 NA AIPGGQGTAGELF
TRBV20-1 NA SARDGLLQF
TRBV28 NA ASRRDSATWDQY
TRBV6-5 few ASASQPQH
TRBV15 few ATSRVSGGAYNEQF